This T cell receptor beta chain was retrieved from a study of blood T cell repertoires in COVID-19. Study summary: Sites across the United States, Italy and Spain contributed samples from acute and convalescent COVID-19. The analysed material was cDNA or gDNA that came from T cells, B-cell-depleted T cells, or PBMCs.

Per germline, CDR1 SGHTA and CDR2 FQGNSA. Trimming at V came to 5 bases and at J to 7 bases, leaving 10 bases not matched to a gene. This CDR3 contains 16 residues. Per the authors' pipeline: It was from reference gene primer amplification that nucleated cell counts were estimated. Libraries were prepared by immunoSEQ multiplex PCR; TCRdb keeps only in-frame clonotypes and omits some of them. The V and J calls and clone size are taken from that table; D and trimming were inferred from the DNA. Among about 140,000 clones, around 80% were seen once, and the ten largest hold less than 15%. This receptor was taken from a man aged 80 or over with acute or convalescent COVID-19. The gene calls are TRBV7-2 and TRBJ2-5; 13 nucleotides align to TRBD2. The specimen sequenced was peripheral blood. CDR3 DNA: TGTGCCAGCAGCACCGGGACTAGCGGGGCCCAGGTGACCCAGTACTTC. Amino acid sequence: CASSTGTSGAQVTQYF.